This T cell receptor (beta chain) was recovered during a study of patients and donors after allogeneic stem cell transplantation. This clonotype was detected only a few times. A single record per CDR3 protein comes from TCRdb applying MiXCR to the RT-PCR reads. The sample consists of around 7,000 distinct CDR3 sequences, 10% to 15% of them appearing once. Specimen: blood, either unsorted or a sorted T cell fraction (not recorded which). The sequence derives from a human donor who was either an allogeneic HSCT recipient or a stem cell or donor lymphocyte infusion donor (not recorded which). It is not recorded whose cells these are; they may come from a transplant donor.

CDR3 in DNA: TGTGCCAGCAGCTTATGGGTCGGGGAGCTGTTTTTT. Protein sequence: CASSLWVGELFF. This chain joins TRBV5-8 and TRBJ2-2; no reliable D call. Germline CDR1 reads SGHTS; CDR2 reads YDEGEE. The CDR3 consists of 12 residues. Trimming stripped 2 bases from V and 7 bases from J, with 6 bases between.